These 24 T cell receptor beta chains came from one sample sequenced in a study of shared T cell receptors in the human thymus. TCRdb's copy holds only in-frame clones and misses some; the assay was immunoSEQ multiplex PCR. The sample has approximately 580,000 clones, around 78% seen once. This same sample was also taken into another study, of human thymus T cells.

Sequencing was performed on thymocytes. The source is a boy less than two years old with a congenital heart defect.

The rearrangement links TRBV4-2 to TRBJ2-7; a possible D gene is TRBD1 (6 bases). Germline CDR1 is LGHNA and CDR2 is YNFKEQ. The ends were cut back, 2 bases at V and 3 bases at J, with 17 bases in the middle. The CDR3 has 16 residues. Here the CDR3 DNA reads TGTGCCAGCAGCCAACCTGGCAGGGGCCCCTTCTACGAGCAGTACTTC. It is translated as CASSQPGRGPFYEQYF.

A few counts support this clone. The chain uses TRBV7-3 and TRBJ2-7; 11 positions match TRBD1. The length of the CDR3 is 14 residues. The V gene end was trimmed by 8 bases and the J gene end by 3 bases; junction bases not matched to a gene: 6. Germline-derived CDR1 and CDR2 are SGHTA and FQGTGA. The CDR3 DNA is TGTGCCAGCTGGGACAGGGGGAGATTCTACGAGCAGTACTTC. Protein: CASWDRGRFYEQYF. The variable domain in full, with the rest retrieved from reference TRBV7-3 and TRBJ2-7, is GAGVSQTPSNKVTEKGKYVELRCDPISGHTALYWYRQSLGQGPEFLIYFQGTGAADDSGLPNDRFFAVRPEGSVSTLKIQRTERGDSAVYLCASWDRGRFYEQYFGPGTRLTVT.

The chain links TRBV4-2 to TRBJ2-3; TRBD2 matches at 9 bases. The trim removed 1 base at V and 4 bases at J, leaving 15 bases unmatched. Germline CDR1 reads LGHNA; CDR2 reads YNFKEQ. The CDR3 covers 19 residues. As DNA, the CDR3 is TGTGCCAGCAGCCAAGGGGTTAGCGGGAGAGGTAACCTATCAGATACGCAGTATTTT. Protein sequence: CASSQGVSGRGNLSDTQYF.

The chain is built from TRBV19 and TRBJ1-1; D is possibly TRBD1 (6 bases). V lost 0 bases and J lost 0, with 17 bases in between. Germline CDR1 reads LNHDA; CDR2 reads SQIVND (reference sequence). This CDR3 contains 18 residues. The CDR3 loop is CASSIDRGQGHMNTEAFF. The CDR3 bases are TGTGCCAGTAGTATAGATAGAGGGCAGGGACACATGAACACTGAAGCTTTCTTT.

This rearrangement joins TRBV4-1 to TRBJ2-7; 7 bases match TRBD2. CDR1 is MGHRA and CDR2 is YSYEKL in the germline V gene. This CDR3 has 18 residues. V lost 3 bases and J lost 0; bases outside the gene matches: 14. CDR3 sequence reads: CASSHRPGERGISYEQYF. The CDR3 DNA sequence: TGCGCCAGCAGCCACCGCCCGGGGGAGCGGGGTATCTCCTACGAGCAGTACTTC.

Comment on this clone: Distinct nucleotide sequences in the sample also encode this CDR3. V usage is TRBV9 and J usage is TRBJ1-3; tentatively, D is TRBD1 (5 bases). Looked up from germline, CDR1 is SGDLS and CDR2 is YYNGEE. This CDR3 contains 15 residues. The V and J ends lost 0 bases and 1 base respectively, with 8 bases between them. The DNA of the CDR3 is TGTGCCAGCAGCGTAGGCGGGGGTTCTGGAAACACCATATATTTT. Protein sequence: CASSVGGGSGNTIYF.

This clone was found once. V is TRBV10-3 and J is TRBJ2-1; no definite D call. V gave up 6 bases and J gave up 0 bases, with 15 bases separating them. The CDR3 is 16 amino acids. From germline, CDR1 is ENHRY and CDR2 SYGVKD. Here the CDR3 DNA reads TGTGCCATCAGCCCCACGTGGTGGAGCTCCTACAATGAGCAGTTCTTC. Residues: CAISPTWWSSYNEQFF.

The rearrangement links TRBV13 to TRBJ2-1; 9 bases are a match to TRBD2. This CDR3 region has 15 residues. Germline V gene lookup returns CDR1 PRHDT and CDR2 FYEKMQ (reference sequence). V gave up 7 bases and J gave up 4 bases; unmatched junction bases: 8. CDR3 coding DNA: TGTGCCAGCATGAAGTGGCTAGCGGGATACAATGAGCAGTTCTTC. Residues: CASMKWLAGYNEQFF.

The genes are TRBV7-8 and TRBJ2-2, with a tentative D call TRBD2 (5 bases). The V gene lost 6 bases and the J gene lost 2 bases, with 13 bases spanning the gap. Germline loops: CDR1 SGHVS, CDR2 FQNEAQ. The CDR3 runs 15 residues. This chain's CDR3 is CASRSRDTNTGELFF. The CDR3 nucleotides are TGTGCCAGCAGATCCCGGGATACCAACACCGGGGAGCTGTTTTTT.

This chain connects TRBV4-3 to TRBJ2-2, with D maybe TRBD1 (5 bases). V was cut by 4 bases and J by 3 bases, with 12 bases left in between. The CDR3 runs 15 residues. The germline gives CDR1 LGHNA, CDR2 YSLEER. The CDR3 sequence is CASSLVTAYTGELFF. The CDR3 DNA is TGCGCCAGCAGCCTAGTGACAGCCTACACCGGGGAGCTGTTTTTT.

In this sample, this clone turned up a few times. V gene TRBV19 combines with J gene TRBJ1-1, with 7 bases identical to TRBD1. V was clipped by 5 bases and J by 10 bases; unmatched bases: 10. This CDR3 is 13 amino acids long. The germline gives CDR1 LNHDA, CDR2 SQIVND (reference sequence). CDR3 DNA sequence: TGTGCCAGTAGTGTTGACAGGGAGGCTACAGCTTTCTTT. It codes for CASSVDREATAFF.

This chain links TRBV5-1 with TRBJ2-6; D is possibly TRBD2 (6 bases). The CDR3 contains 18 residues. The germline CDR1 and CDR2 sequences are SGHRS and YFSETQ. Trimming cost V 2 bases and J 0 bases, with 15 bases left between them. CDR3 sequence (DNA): TGCGCCAGCAGCTTTCTAGCGACCACCTTCTCTGGGGCCAACGTCCTGACTTTC. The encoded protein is CASSFLATTFSGANVLTF. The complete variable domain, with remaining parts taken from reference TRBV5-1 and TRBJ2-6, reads KAGVTQTPRYLIKTRGQQVTLSCSPISGHRSVSWYQQTPGQGLQFLFEYFSETQRNKGNFPGRFSGRQFSNSRSEMNVSTLELGDSALYLCASSFLATTFSGANVLTFGAGSRLTVL.

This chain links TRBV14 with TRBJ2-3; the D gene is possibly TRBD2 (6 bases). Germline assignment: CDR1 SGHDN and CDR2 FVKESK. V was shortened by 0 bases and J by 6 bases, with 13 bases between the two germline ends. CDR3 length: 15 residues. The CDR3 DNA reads TGTGCCAGCAGCCAAGATTGGCGGGACGGGGATACGCAGTATTTT. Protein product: CASSQDWRDGDTQYF.

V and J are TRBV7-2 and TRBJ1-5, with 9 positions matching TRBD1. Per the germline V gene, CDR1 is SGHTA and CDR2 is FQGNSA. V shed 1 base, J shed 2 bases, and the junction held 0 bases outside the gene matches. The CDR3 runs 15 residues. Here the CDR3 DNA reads TGTGCCAGCAGCTTAGGGGACAGGGGCAATCAGCCCCAGCATTTT. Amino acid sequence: CASSLGDRGNQPQHF.

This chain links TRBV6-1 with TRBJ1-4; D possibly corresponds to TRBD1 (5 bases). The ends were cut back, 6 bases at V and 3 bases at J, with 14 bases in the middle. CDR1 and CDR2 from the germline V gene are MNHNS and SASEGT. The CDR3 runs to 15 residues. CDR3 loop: CASSDRGGPNEKLFF. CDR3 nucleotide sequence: TGTGCCAGCAGCGATCGGGGGGGACCTAATGAAAAACTGTTTTTT.

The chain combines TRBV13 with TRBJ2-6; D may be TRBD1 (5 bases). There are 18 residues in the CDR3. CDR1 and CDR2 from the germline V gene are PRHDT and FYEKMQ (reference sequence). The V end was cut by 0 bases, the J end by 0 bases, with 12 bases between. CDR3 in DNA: TGTGCCAGCAGCTTAGGCCTAACAGGCCTCTCTGGGGCCAACGTCCTGACTTTC. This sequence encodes CASSLGLTGLSGANVLTF.

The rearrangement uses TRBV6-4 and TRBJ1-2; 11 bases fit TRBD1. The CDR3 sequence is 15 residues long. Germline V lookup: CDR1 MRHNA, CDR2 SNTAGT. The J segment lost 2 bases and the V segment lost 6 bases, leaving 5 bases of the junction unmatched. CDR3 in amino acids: CASSARTGGNYGYTF. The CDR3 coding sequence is TGTGCCAGCAGCGCAAGGACAGGGGGCAACTATGGCTACACCTTC.

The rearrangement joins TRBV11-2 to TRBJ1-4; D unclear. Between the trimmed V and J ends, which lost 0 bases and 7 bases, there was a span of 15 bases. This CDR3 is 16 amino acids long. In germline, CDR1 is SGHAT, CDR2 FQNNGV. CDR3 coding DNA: TGTGCCAGCAGCTTAGAGTCCGGGAGATTTACTGAAAAACTGTTTTTT. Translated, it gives CASSLESGRFTEKLFF.

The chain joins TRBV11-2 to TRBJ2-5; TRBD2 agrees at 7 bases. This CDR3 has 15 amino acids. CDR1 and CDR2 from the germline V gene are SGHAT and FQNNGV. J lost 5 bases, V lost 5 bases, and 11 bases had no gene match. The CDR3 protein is CASSPGEGKRETQYF. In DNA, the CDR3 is TGTGCCAGCAGCCCGGGGGAGGGGAAGAGGGAGACCCAGTACTTC.

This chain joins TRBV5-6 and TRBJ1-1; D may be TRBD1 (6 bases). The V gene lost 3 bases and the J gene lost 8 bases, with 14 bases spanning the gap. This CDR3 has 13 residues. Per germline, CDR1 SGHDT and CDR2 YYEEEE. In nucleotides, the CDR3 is TGTGCCAGCAGCTCGGGCGCCGACAGGGAAGCTTTCTTT. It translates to CASSSGADREAFF.

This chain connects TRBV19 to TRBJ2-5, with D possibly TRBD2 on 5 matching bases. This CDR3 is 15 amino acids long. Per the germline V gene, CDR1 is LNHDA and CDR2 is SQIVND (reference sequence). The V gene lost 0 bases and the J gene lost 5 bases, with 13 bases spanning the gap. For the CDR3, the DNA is TGTGCCAGTAGTATAGATCTCGGGGTGGGGGAGACCCAGTACTTC. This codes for CASSIDLGVGETQYF.

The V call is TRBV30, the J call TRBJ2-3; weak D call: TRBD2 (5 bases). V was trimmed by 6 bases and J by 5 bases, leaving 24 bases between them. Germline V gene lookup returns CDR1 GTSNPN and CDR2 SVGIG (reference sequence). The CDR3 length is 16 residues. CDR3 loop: CACMAGNYRPGDTQYF. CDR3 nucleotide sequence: TGTGCCTGTATGGCGGGCAATTATAGACCAGGAGATACGCAGTATTTT. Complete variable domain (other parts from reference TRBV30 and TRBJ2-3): SQTIHQWPATLVQPVGSPLSLECTVEGTSNPNLYWYRQAAGRGLQLLFYSVGIGQISSEVPQNLSASRPQDRQFILSSKKLLLSDSGFYLCACMAGNYRPGDTQYFGPGTRLTVL.

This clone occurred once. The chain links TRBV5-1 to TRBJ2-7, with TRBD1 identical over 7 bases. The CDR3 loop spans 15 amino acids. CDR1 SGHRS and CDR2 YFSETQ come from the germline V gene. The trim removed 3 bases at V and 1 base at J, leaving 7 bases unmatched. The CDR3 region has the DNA TGCGCCAGCAGCTGTTCCGGGACAGATTCCTACGAGCAGTACTTC. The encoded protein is CASSCSGTDSYEQYF.

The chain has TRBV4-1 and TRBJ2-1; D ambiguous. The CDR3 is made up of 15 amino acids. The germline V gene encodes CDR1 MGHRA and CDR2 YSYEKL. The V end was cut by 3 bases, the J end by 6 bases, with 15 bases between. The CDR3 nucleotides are TGCGCCAGCAGCCACGACCTGACTTTCGTCAATGAGCAGTTCTTC. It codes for CASSHDLTFVNEQFF.